This TCR beta chain was sequenced in a study of prognosis after radiotherapy for stage I lung cancer. Overall study results and limits: In patients who developed distant metastases, Shannon entropy measured after stereotactic body radiation therapy was lower, and baseline Shannon entropy was not associated with metastases.

Germline CDR1 is MNHEY and CDR2 is SVGEGT. This CDR3 comprises 16 residues. This clonotype was detected only a few times. Antigen unknown. A much larger clone sits a single nucleotide away, making a read error possible. From genomic DNA, TCR beta CDR3 was amplified by two-round multiplex PCR. During first-round PCR, primers specific to each TRBV and TRBJ gene were used. Second-round PCR employed universal primers. TCRdb ran MiXCR on the multiplex PCR reads and lists one entry per CDR3 protein. Among fewer than 40,000 distinct CDR3 sequences listed, less than 45% were seen once. The material was PBMCs, obtained before or after stereotactic body radiation therapy (not recorded which). The rearrangement joins TRBV6-2 or TRBV6-3 to TRBJ1-1; 8 bases line up with TRBD1. The receptor was derived from a donor over 45 with non-small cell lung cancer. The CDR3 here is CASSSPVRRGHTDAFF. CDR3 nucleotide sequence: TGTGCCAGCAGTTCACCAGTACGCAGGGGGCACACTGATGCTTTCTTT.